This T cell receptor beta chain was captured by sequencing in a study of T cell repertoires in cytomegalovirus infection. About the study: Public signatures in TCR beta pointed to CMV infection and matching HLA type.

This clonotype showed up just a few times. The antigen is not known. V was clipped by 5 bases and J by 5 bases, with 19 bases between them. The germline V gene encodes CDR1 SGHAT and CDR2 FQDESV (reference sequence). This CDR3 spans 17 amino acids. TCRdb called the reads again in MiXCR, with one record for every CDR3 protein. The data hold 300,000 to 400,000 distinct CDR3 sequences, with 25% to 30% observed a single time. Sequenced here: cultured PBMCs, sampled from culture after CMV antigen stimulation. The TCR originated in a human donor in good health (CMV status not recorded). Some clones in this sample may be carry-over from other donors' samples. The chain uses TRBV11-1 and TRBJ2-6; D might be TRBD2 (7 bases). The CDR3: CASSRRRGGVRANVLTF. CDR3 coding DNA: TGTGCCAGCAGCCGTAGAAGGGGGGGCGTCAGGGCCAACGTCCTGACTTTC. Full variable domain (outside the CDR3, taken from reference TRBV11-1 and TRBJ2-6): EAEVAQSPRYKITEKSQAVAFWCDPISGHATLYWYRQILGQGPELLVQFQDESVVDDSQLPKDRFSAERLKGVDSTLKIQPAELGDSAMYLCASSRRRGGVRANVLTFGAGSRLTVL.